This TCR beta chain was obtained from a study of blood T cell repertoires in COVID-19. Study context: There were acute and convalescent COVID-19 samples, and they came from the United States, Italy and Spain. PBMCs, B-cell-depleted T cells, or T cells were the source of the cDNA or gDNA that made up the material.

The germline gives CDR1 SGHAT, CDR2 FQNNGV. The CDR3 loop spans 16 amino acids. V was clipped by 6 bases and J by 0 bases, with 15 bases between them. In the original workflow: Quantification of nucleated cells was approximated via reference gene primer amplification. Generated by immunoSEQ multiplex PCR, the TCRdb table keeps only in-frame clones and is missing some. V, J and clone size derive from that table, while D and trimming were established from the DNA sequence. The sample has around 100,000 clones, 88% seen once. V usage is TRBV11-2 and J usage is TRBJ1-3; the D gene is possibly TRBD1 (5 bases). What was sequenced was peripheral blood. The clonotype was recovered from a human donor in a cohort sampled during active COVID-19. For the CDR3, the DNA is TGTGCCAGCAGGGCTGCGGCAGGGCACTCTGGAAACACCATATATTTT. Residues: CASRAAAGHSGNTIYF.